This T cell receptor (beta chain) is drawn from a study of long-term antiretroviral therapy in people with HIV. General study points: Diversity remained lower than transplant donor controls, even though it increased after ART. ART adherence, viral resistance and therapy changes were not recorded. Blood obtained between the mid-2000s and the late 2010s may reflect older ART regimens.

Every specimen provided about 0.9-11 million cryopreserved PBMC before DNA extraction took place. Trimming removed 6 bases at V and 3 bases at J, with 12 bases between. The length of the CDR3 is 13 residues. The germline CDR1 and CDR2 sequences are MNHNY and SVGAGI (reference sequence). Researchers report immunoSEQ v3.0 was run at survey level. Some clones are missing from TCRdb's copy, which holds only in-frame ones; the method was immunoSEQ multiplex PCR. The table has some 28,000 clones, around 87% seen once; the top ten hold 4.1%. To note about this clone: What it recognizes is unknown.

Here the sequenced sample was unsorted PBMCs, taken 0.5 years after starting antiretroviral therapy. This chain uses TRBV6-6 with TRBJ2-7; D gene unclear. The sequence was collected from a woman younger than 35 with HIV. The CDR3 spells CASSQVGVYEQYF. The CDR3 DNA is TGTGCCAGCAGCCAAGTCGGAGTCTACGAGCAGTACTTC.